The 14 T cell receptor beta chains given below trace back to one sample, sequenced in a study of T cells expressing NK-cell markers. TCRdb reprocessed the 5' RACE reads and keeps a single row for each CDR3 protein, giving no DNA. The sample's table shows under 200,000 distinct CDR3 sequences. Sequenced material: blood T cells: a sorted CD56 or NKG2C T cell subset, CD4+ or CD8+ T cells, or bulk PBMC T cells (not recorded which). The receptors were gathered from a woman between 18 and 75 years old in good health.

The chain has TRBV2 and TRBJ2-1; the TRBD2 assignment by TCRdb is unverifiable without DNA. This CDR3 is built from 15 residues. From germline, CDR1 is SNHLY and CDR2 FYNNEI. CDR3 sequence: CASRRLASSYNEQFF. Supplemented by reference TRBV2 and TRBJ2-1, the full variable domain reads EPEVTQTPSHQVTQMGQEVILRCVPISNHLYFYWYRQILGQKVEFLVSFYNNEISEKSEIFDDQFSVERPDGSNFTLKIRSTKLEDSAMYFCASRRLASSYNEQFFGPGTRLTVL.

The J gene is TRBJ2-2, the V gene TRBV27. Germline values: CDR1 MNHEY, CDR2 SMNVEV (reference sequence). This CDR3 is 17 amino acids long. This chain's CDR3 is CASGPGTGLANTGELFF.

The chain has TRBV3-1 and TRBJ2-5; TCRdb reports TRBD2, a call that lacks DNA to check it against. CDR3 length: 14 residues. Germline values: CDR1 LGHDT, CDR2 YNNKEL (reference sequence). The CDR3 here is CASSFGTNQETQYF.

The V gene is TRBV2, the J gene TRBJ2-1. CDR3 length equals 12 residues. The V gene's germline CDR1 is SNHLY and CDR2 FYNNEI. This CDR3 reads CASSPVYNEQFF. The full variable domain, in which reference TRBV2 and TRBJ2-1 provide the parts outside the CDR3, is EPEVTQTPSHQVTQMGQEVILRCVPISNHLYFYWYRQILGQKVEFLVSFYNNEISEKSEIFDDQFSVERPDGSNFTLKIRSTKLEDSAMYFCASSPVYNEQFFGPGTRLTVL.

The chain couples TRBV5-1 to TRBJ2-6; lacking DNA, the TRBD2 call made by TCRdb goes unchecked. This CDR3 spans 18 amino acids. Germline loops: CDR1 SGHRS, CDR2 YFSETQ. Here the CDR3 reads CASNLGAGPTSGANVLTF.

This chain links TRBV28 with TRBJ2-7; with no DNA, the TCRdb D assignment of TRBD1 cannot be verified. Germline-derived CDR1 and CDR2 are MDHEN and SYDVKM. The CDR3 is made up of 16 amino acids. CDR3 sequence reads: CASSLALWAGSYEQYF.

The chain recombines TRBV5-1 with TRBJ2-5; there is no DNA to check the TCRdb D call of TRBD1. Per the germline V gene, CDR1 is SGHRS and CDR2 is YFSETQ. The CDR3 extends over 14 amino acids. The CDR3 loop is CASSSQQGWETQYF. The full variable domain, with the rest looked up from reference TRBV5-1 and TRBJ2-5, is KAGVTQTPRYLIKTRGQQVTLSCSPISGHRSVSWYQQTPGQGLQFLFEYFSETQRNKGNFPGRFSGRQFSNSRSEMNVSTLELGDSALYLCASSSQQGWETQYFGPGTRLLVL.

V gene TRBV15 combines with J gene TRBJ2-1; TCRdb outputs TRBD2, but without DNA this stays unchecked. This CDR3 has 16 residues. Germline V lookup: CDR1 LNHNV, CDR2 YYDKDF (reference sequence). The CDR3 region is CATSRVQTSGSNEQFF.

This chain's CDR3 is CASSSGAGGSAEQYF. J is TRBJ2-7 and V is TRBV5-1; TCRdb picks TRBD2, but there is no DNA to check that call. Germline CDR1 reads SGHRS; CDR2 reads YFSETQ. The length of the CDR3 is 15 residues.

The V call is TRBV13, the J call TRBJ1-1. CDR3 length equals 15 residues. Germline assignment: CDR1 PRHDT and CDR2 FYEKMQ (reference sequence). CDR3 amino acids: CASSLGLRGSTEAFF.

This chain uses TRBV18 with TRBJ1-1; as DNA is missing, the TRBD1 call by TCRdb cannot be tested. CDR1 KGHSH and CDR2 LQKENI come from the germline V gene. The CDR3 length is 14 residues. The CDR3 spells CASSGDMSNTEAFF.

V gene TRBV12-5 combines with J gene TRBJ2-1; TCRdb returns TRBD1, unconfirmable since there is no DNA. Germline CDR1 and CDR2: LGHNT and FRNRAP. The CDR3 consists of 16 residues. The CDR3 here is CASGLRSRASDNEQFF.

V usage is TRBV7-9 and J usage is TRBJ1-4; the D call from TCRdb, TRBD1, cannot be confirmed without DNA. CDR1 and CDR2 from the germline V gene are SEHNR and FQNEAQ (reference sequence). The CDR3 covers 16 residues. The CDR3 sequence: CASSKRQAPMGEKLFF.

The rearrangement joins TRBV12-3 or TRBV12-4 to TRBJ1-5. The CDR3 has 15 amino acids. This chain's CDR3 is CASSLGEVGNQPQHF.